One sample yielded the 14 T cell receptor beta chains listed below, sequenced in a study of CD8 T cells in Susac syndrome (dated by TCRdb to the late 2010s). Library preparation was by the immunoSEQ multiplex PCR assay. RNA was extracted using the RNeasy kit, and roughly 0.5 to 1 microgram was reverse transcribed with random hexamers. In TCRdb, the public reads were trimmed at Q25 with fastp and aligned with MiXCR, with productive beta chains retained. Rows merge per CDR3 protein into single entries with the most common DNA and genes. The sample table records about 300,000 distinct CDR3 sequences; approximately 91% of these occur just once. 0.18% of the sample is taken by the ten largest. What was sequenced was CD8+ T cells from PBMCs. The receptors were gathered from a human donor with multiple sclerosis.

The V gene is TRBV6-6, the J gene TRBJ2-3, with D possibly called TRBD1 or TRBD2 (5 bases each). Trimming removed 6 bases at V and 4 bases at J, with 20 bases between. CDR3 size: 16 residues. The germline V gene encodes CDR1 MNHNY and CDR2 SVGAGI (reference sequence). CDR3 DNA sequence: TGTGCCAGCAGGTCGGACCGGGACGGCTTCGCAGATACGCAGTATTTT. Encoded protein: CASRSDRDGFADTQYF.

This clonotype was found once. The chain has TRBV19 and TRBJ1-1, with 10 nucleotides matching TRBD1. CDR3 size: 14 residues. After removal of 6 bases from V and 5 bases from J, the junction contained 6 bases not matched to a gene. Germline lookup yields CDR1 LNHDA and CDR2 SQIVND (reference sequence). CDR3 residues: CASRHGTGVTEAFF. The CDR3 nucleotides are TGTGCCAGTAGACATGGGACAGGGGTTACTGAAGCTTTCTTT.

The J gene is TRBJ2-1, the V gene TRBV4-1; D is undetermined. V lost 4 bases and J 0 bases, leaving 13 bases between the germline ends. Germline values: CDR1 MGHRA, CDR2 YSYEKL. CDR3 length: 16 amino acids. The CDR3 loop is CASSRGFSSSYNEQFF. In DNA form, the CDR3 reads TGCGCCAGCAGCCGCGGCTTTTCGAGCTCCTACAATGAGCAGTTCTTC.

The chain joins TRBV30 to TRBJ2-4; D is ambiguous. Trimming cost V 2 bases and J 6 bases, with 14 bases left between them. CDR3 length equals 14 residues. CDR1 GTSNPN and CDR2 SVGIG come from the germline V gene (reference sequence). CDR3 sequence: CAWSLGLSGNIQYF. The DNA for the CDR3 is TGTGCCTGGAGTTTGGGGTTGTCAGGAAACATTCAGTACTTC.

The CDR3 sequence is CASSLVMNTEAFF. In nucleotides, the CDR3 is TGTGCCAGCAGCTTGGTTATGAACACTGAAGCTTTCTTT. The chain employs TRBV5-4 and TRBJ1-1; D is ambiguous. Deletions cut 0 bases from V and 0 bases from J, with 3 bases between. This CDR3 has 13 residues. The germline CDR1 and CDR2 sequences are SGHNT and YYREEE (reference sequence). Together with reference TRBV5-4 and TRBJ1-1, the CDR3 gives the full variable domain: ETGVTQSPTHLIKTRGQQVTLRCSSQSGHNTVSWYQQALGQGPQFIFQYYREEENGRGNFPPRFSGLQFPNYSSELNVNALELDDSALYLCASSLVMNTEAFFGQGTRLTVV.

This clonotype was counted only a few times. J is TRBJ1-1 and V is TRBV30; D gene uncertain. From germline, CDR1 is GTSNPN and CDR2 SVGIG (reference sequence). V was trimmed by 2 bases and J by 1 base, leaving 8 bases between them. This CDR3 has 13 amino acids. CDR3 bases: TGTGCCTGGAGTTCAATTCCGAACACTGAAGCTTTCTTT. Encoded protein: CAWSSIPNTEAFF.

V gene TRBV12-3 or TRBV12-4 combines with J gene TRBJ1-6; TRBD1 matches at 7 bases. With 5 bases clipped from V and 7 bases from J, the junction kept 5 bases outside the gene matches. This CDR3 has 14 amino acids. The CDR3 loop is CASSRQGENSPLHF. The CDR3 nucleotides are TGTGCCAGCAGTCGACAGGGCGAGAATTCACCCCTCCACTTT.

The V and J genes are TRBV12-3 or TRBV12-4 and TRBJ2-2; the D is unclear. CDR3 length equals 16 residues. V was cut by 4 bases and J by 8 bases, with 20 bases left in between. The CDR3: CASSYYPGALGGELFF. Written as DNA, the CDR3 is TGTGCCAGCAGTTATTACCCGGGCGCCTTGGGGGGGGAGCTGTTTTTT.

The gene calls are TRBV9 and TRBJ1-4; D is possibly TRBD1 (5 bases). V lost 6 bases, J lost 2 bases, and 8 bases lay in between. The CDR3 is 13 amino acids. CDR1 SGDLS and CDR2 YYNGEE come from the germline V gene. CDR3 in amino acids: CASNGGTNEKLFF. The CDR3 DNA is TGTGCCAGCAACGGGGGGACTAATGAAAAACTGTTTTTT.

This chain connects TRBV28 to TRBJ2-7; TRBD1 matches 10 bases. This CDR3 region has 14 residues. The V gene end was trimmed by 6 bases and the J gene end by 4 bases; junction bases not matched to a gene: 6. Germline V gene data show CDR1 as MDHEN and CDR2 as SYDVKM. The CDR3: CASRLPGQGYEQYF. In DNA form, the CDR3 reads TGTGCCAGCAGACTTCCGGGACAGGGGTACGAGCAGTACTTC.

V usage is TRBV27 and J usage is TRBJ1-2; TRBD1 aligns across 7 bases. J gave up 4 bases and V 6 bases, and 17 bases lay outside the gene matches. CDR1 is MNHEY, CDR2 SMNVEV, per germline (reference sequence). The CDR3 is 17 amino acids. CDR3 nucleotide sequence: TGTGCCAGCAGCTCCTTATGGGGCAGGGGGGGCGTCTATGGCTACACCTTC. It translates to CASSSLWGRGGVYGYTF.

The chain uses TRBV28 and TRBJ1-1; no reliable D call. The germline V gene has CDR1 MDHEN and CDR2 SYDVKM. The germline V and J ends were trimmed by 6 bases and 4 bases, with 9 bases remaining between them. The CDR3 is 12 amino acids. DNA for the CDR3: TGTGCCAGCAGGCCCTACCTCACTGAAGCTTTCTTT. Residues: CASRPYLTEAFF.

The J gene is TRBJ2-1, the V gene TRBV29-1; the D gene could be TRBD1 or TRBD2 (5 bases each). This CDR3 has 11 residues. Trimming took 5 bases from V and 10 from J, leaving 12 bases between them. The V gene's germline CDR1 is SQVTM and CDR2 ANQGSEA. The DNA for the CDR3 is TGCAGCGTTATTGGGGACGGCGAGCAGTTCTTC. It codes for CSVIGDGEQFF.

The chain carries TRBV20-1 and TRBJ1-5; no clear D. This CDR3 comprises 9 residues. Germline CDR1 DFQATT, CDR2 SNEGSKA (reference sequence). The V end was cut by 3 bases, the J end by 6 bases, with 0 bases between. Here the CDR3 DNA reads TGCAGTGCTAGTCAGCCCCAGCATTTT. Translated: CSASQPQHF.